This TCR beta chain stems from a study of blood T cell repertoires in COVID-19. The length of the CDR3 is 14 residues. Looked up from germline, CDR1 is SGDLS and CDR2 is YYNGEE. The ends were cut back, 0 bases at V and 0 bases at J, with 7 bases in the middle. Assay used: immunoSEQ multiplex PCR; TCRdb lists only in-frame clones, some missing. Here the sample spans some 170,000 clones, approximately 93% being singletons. The receptor was isolated from a woman aged 60-75 years with COVID-19, enrolled during active disease. This chain uses TRBV9 with TRBJ2-7, with D hard to call. The sample taken for sequencing was peripheral blood. CDR3 nucleotides: TGTGCCAGCAGCGTAGCTTCCAGCTCCTACGAGCAGTACTTC. It codes for CASSVASSSYEQYF.